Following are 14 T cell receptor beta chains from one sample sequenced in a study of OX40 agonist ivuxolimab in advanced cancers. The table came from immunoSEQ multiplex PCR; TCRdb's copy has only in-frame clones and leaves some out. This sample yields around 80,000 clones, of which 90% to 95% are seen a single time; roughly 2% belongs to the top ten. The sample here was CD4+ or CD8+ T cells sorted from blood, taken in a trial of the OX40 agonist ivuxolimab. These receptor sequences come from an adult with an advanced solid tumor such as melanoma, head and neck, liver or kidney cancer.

DNA of the CDR3: TGTGCCAGCAGCGTAGAGGGCCGGCGGGGAAACACCATATATTTT. It yields the protein CASSVEGRRGNTIYF. The chain has TRBV9 and TRBJ1-3; D remains ambiguous. In germline, CDR1 is SGDLS, CDR2 YYNGEE. Trimming took 0 bases from V and 4 from J, leaving 11 bases between them. CDR3 length equals 15 residues.

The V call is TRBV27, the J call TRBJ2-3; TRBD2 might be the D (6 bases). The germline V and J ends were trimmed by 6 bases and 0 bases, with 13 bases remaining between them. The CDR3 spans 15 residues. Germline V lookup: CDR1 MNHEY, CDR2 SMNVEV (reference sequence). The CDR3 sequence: CASRGTSHSTDTQYF. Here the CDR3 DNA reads TGTGCCAGCAGGGGGACTTCCCATAGCACAGATACGCAGTATTTT.

In nucleotides, the CDR3 is TGCGCCAGCAGCTTGGGACTAGCGGGACCCGGCGAGCAGTACTTC. This translates into CASSLGLAGPGEQYF. This sequence joins TRBV5-1 and TRBJ2-7; TRBD2 aligns across 11 bases. The CDR3 loop spans 15 amino acids. The V gene end was trimmed by 0 bases and the J gene end by 6 bases; junction bases not matched to a gene: 5. CDR1 SGHRS and CDR2 YFSETQ come from the germline V gene.

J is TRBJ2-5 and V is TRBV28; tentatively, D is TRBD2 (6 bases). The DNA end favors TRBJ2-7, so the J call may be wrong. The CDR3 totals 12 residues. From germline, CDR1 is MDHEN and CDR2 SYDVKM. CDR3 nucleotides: TGTGCCAGCATCGGGGGATTGTACGAGCAGTACTTC. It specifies CASIGGLYEQYF.

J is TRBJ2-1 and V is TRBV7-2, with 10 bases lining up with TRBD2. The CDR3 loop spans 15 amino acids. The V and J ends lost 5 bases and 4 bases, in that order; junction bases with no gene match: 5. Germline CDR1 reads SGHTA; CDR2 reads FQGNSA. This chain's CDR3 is CASSLGLAVYNEQFF. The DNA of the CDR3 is TGTGCCAGCAGCCTCGGACTAGCGGTTTACAATGAGCAGTTCTTC.

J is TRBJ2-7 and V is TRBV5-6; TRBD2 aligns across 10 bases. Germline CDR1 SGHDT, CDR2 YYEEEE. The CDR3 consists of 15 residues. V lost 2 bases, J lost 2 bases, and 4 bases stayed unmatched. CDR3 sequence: CASSLAGGQTYEQYF. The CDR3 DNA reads TGTGCCAGCAGCTTAGCGGGAGGGCAAACCTACGAGCAGTACTTC.

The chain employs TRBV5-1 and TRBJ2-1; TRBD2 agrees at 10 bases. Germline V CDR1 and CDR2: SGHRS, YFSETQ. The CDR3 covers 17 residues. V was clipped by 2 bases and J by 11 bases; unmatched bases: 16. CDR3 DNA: TGCGCCAGCAGCTTCTCTCCGTCAGCGGGAGGGGTCGGGAAGCAGTTCTTC. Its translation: CASSFSPSAGGVGKQFF.

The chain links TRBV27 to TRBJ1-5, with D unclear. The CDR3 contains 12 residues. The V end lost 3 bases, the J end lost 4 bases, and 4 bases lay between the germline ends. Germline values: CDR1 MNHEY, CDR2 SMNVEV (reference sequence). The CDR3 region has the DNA TGTGCCAGCAGTTTTATTAATCAGCCCCAGCATTTT. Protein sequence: CASSFINQPQHF.

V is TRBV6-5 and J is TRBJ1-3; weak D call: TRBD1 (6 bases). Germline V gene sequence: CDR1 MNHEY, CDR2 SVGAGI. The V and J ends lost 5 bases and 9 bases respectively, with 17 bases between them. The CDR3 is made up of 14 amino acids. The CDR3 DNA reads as TGTGCCAGCAGTCCGGTACAGGGAGGGGGCACCATATATTTT. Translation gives CASSPVQGGGTIYF.

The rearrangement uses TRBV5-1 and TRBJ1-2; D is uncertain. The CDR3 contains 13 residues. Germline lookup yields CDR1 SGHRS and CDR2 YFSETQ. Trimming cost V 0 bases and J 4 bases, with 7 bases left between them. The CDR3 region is CASSLDSAYGYTF. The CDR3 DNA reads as TGCGCCAGCAGCTTGGACAGTGCCTATGGCTACACCTTC.

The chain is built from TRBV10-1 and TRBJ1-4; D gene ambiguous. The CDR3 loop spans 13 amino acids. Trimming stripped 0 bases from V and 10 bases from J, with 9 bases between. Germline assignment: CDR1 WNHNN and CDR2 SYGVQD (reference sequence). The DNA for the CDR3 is TGCGCCAGCAGTGAGTCCGCAAACGGAAAACTGTTTTTT. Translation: CASSESANGKLFF.

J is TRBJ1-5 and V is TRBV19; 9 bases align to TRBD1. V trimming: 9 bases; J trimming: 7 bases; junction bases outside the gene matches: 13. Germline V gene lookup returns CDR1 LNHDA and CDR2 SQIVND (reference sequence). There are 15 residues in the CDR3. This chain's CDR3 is CARSTRGQGRQPQHF. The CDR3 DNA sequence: TGTGCCAGATCCACTCGGGGACAGGGTAGGCAGCCCCAGCATTTT. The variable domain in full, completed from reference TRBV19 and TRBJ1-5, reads DGGITQSPKYLFRKEGQNVTLSCEQNLNHDAMYWYRQDPGQGLRLIYYSQIVNDFQKGDIAEGYSVSREKKESFPLTVTSAQKNPTAFYLCARSTRGQGRQPQHFGDGTRLSIL.

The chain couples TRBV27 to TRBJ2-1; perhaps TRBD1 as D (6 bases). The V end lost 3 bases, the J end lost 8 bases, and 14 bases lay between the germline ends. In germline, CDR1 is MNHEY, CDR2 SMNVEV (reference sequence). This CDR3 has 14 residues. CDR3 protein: CASSFLQGQHEQFF. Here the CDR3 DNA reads TGTGCCAGCAGTTTTCTTCAGGGGCAACATGAGCAGTTCTTC.

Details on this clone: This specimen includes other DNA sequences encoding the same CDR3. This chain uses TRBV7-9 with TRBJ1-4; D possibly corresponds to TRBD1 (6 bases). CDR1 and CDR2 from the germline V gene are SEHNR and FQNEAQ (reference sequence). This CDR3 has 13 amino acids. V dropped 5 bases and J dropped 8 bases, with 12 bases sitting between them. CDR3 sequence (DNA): TGTGCCAGCAGCCTGGGGGCAGGGGAAAAACTGTTTTTT. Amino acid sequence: CASSLGAGEKLFF.